Listed below are T cell receptor beta chains from one sample, sequenced in a study of blood T cell repertoires in COVID-19. Generated by immunoSEQ multiplex PCR, the TCRdb table keeps only in-frame clones and is missing some. The table records some 260,000 clones, roughly 88% of them present only once. The sequencing input was peripheral blood. These receptors all stem from a woman between 40 and 55 years old who had recovered from COVID-19. The CDR3 runs from the conserved cysteine through the conserved F or W.

V	J	CDR3
TRBV27	TRBJ1-5	CASSGWEGSNQPQHF
TRBV24-1	TRBJ1-5	CATSGQGNQPQHF
TRBV6-1	TRBJ1-5	CASSEAGGQQPQHF
TRBV28	TRBJ1-5	CASRPGGSNQPQHF
TRBV18	TRBJ2-2	CASSPQGFGELFF
TRBV6-5	TRBJ2-1	CASSSSGTEQFF
TRBV9	TRBJ1-2	CASSPQTGSNGYTF
TRBV7-8	TRBJ1-5	CASSLDFQLNQPQHF
TRBV7-2	TRBJ2-1	CASSSGGNNEQFF
TRBV4-3	TRBJ1-6	CASSFSTESNSPLHF
TRBV30	TRBJ1-2	CAWRRVSYGYTF
TRBV27	TRBJ1-3	CASSFPGVGNTIYF
TRBV11-2	TRBJ2-3	CASRETSGTDTQYF
TRBV5-4	TRBJ1-2	CASSSDSYGYTF
TRBV9	TRBJ2-3	CASSPQVADTQYF
TRBV12-3/TRBV12-4	TRBJ2-1	CASRARSNEQFF
TRBV18	TRBJ2-7	CASSPDRGSEQYF
TRBV4-3	TRBJ2-2	CASSFPGQGTGELFF
TRBV9	TRBJ2-3	CASSASGGPIGTQYF
TRBV6-2/TRBV6-3	TRBJ1-1	CASSYSMGQGFVDTEAFF
TRBV27	TRBJ2-2	CASSLARGELFF
TRBV12-3/TRBV12-4	TRBJ2-5	CASGRGGPKTQYF
TRBV28	TRBJ2-2	CASSSNGNTGELFF
TRBV6-2/TRBV6-3	TRBJ2-1	CASSYSGTSYNEQFF
TRBV4-2	TRBJ2-7	CASSQDWGGFSYEQYF
TRBV7-2	TRBJ2-7	CASSFQTAYEQYF
TRBV11-3	TRBJ2-2	CASSLSGAETGELFF
TRBV28	TRBJ2-7	CASLRDRFSEQYF
TRBV12-5	TRBJ2-5	CASGSALAFQYF